This T cell receptor (beta chain) was sequenced in a study of regulatory T cells in long-lasting Graves disease. About this clonotype: A read error is likely here: a far larger clone is one base away.

Time point defined: newly diagnosed GD, antithyroid drugs for less than 3 months. PBMCs were the source of the RNA used for TCR sequencing. The length of the CDR3 is 16 residues. CDR1 is MGHRA, CDR2 YSYEKL, per germline. Arm-PCR of CDR3 regions and iRepertoire HTBI primers were used to build TCR beta libraries. Each CDR3 protein gets one entry after TCRdb re-called the multiplex PCR reads with MiXCR. The sample lists about 470,000 distinct CDR3 sequences, just under 15% occurring once. A further study also used this sample, focusing on T cells in Graves' hyperthyroidism and ophthalmopathy. From that paper: TCR CDR3 regions were first amplified by RT-PCR with HTBI primers. Ophthalmopathy was distinguished from stable hyperthyroidism by 13 V-J signatures.

The material sequenced was peripheral blood mononuclear cells (PBMCs), taken at new diagnosis, from a patient treated with antithyroid drugs. The source is a woman in her twenties or thirties with Graves disease. This chain uses TRBV4-1 with TRBJ2-1; 12 nucleotides align to TRBD2. The CDR3 loop reads CASSPPGTSGYNEQFF. The DNA of the CDR3 is TGTGCCAGCAGCCCACCCGGGACTAGCGGGTACAATGAGCAGTTCTTC.